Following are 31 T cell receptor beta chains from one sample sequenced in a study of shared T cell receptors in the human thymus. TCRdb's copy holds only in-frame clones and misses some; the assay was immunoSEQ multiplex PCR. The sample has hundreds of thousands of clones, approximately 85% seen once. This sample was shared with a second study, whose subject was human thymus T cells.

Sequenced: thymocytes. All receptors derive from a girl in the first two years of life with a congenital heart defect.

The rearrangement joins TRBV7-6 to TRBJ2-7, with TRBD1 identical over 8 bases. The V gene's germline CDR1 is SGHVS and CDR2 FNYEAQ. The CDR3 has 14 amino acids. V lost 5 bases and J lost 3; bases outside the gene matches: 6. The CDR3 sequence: CASSHGTGSYEQYF. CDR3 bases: TGTGCCAGCAGCCACGGGACAGGAAGCTACGAGCAGTACTTC.

The DNA for the CDR3 is TGTGCCATCAGTGTTTGGCGGGGAATGTGGGAGACCCAGTACTTC. The encoded protein is CAISVWRGMWETQYF. This chain connects TRBV10-3 to TRBJ2-5, with a tentative D call TRBD2 (6 bases). V gave up 4 bases and J gave up 5 bases, with 17 bases separating them. Germline V lookup: CDR1 ENHRY, CDR2 SYGVKD. CDR3 length: 15 amino acids.

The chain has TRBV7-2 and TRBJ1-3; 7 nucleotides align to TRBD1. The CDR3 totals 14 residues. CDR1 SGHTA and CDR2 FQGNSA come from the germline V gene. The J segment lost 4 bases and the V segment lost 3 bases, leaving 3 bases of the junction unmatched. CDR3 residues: CASSFTGDGNTIYF. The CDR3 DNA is TGTGCCAGCAGCTTCACAGGGGACGGAAACACCATATATTTT.

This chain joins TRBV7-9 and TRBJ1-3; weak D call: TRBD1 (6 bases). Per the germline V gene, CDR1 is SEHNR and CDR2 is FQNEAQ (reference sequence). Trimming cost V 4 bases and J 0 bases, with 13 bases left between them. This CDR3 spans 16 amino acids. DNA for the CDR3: TGTGCCAGCAGCTGGCCCAGGGGAAGCTCTGGAAACACCATATATTTT. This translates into CASSWPRGSSGNTIYF.

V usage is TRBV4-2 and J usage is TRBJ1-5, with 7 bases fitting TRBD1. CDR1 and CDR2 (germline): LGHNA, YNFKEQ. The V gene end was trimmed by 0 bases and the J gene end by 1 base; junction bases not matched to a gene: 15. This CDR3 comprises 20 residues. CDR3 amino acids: CASSQEALDRAQLSNQPQHF. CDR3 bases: TGTGCCAGCAGCCAAGAAGCGTTAGACAGGGCCCAACTAAGCAATCAGCCCCAGCATTTT.

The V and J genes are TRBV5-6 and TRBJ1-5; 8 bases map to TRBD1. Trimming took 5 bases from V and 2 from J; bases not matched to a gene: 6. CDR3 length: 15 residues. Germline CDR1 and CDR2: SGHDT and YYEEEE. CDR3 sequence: CASSHAGGRNQPQHF. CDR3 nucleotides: TGTGCCAGCAGTCATGCAGGGGGCCGCAATCAGCCCCAGCATTTT.

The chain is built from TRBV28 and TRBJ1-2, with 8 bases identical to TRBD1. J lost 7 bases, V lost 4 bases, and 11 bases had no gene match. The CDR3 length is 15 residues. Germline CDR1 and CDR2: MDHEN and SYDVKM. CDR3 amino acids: CASSSPPGTGCGYTF. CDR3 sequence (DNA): TGTGCCAGCAGTTCACCCCCCGGGACAGGTTGTGGCTACACCTTC.

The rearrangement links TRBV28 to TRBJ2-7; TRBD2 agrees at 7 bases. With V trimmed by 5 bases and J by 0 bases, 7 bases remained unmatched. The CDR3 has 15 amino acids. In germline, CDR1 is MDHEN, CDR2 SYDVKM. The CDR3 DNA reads TGTGCCAGCAGTCAGACTAGCCCTAGCTCCTACGAGCAGTACTTC. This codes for CASSQTSPSSYEQYF.

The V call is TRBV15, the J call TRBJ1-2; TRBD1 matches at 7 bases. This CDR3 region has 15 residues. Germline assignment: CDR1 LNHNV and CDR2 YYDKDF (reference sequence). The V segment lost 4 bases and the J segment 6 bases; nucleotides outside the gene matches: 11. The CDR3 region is CATSNTPTGLNGYTF. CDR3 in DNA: TGTGCCACCAGCAATACCCCGACAGGGCTAAATGGCTACACCTTC.

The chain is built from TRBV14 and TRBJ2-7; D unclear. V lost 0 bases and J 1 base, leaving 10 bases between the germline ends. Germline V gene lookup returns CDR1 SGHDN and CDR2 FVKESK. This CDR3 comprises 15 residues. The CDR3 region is CASSQDRKGSYEQYF. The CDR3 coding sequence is TGTGCCAGCAGCCAAGACAGGAAAGGATCCTACGAGCAGTACTTC.

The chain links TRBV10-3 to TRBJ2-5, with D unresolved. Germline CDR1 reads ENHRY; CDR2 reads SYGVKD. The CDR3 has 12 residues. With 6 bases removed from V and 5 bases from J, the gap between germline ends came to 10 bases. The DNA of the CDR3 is TGTGCCATCAGAGATAGTGTGGAGACCCAGTACTTC. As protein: CAIRDSVETQYF.

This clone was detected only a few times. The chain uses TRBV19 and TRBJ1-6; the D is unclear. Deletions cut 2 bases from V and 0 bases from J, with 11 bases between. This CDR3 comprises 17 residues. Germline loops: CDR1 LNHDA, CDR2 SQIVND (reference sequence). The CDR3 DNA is TGTGCCAGTAGTATATGGCCGCAAAGCTCCTATAATTCACCCCTCCACTTT. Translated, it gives CASSIWPQSSYNSPLHF.

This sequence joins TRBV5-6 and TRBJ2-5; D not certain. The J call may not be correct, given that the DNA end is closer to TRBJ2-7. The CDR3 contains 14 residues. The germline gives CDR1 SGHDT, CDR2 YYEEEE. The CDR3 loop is CASSSRVLRYEQYF. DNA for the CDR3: TGTGCCAGCAGCTCCCGGGTCTTGCGCTACGAGCAGTACTTC.

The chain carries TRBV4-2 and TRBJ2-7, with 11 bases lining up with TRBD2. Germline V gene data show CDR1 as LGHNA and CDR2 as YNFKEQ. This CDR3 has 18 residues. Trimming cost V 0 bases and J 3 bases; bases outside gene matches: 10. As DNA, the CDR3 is TGTGCCAGCAGCCAAGAGGCCCACCTAGCGGGGGGCCTCTACGAGCAGTACTTC. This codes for CASSQEAHLAGGLYEQYF.

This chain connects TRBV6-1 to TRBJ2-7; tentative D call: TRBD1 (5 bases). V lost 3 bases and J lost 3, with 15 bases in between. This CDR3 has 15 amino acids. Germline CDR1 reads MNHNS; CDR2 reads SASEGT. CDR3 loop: CASSEGFWQGYEQYF. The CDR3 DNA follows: TGTGCCAGCAGTGAGGGATTTTGGCAGGGCTACGAGCAGTACTTC.

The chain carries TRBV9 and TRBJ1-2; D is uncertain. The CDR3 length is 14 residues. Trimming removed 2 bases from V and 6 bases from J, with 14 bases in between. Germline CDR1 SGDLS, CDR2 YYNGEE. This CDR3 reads CASSVSQVVDGYTF. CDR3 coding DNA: TGTGCCAGCAGCGTCTCGCAGGTAGTCGATGGCTACACCTTC.

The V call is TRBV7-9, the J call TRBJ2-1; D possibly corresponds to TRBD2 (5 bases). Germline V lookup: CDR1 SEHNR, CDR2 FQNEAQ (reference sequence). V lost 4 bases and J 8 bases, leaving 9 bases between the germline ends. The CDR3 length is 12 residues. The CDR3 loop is CASSYPGDEQFF. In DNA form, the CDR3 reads TGTGCCAGCAGCTACCCCGGGGATGAGCAGTTCTTC.

CDR3 in DNA: TGTGCCAGCAGCCAGGGACAGGGCGGAACCCAGCATTTT. This translates into CASSQGQGGTQHF. The V and J genes are TRBV7-9 and TRBJ1-5; 9 positions agree with TRBD1. The CDR3 extends over 13 amino acids. Germline CDR1 SEHNR, CDR2 FQNEAQ (reference sequence). Trimming took 5 bases from V and 11 from J; bases not matched to a gene: 7.

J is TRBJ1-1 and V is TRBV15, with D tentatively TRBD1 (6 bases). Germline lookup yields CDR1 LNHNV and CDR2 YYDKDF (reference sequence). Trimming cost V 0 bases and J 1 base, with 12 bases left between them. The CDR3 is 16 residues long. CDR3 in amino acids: CATSRDRMDRNTEAFF. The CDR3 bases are TGTGCCACCAGCAGAGATCGTATGGACAGGAACACTGAAGCTTTCTTT.

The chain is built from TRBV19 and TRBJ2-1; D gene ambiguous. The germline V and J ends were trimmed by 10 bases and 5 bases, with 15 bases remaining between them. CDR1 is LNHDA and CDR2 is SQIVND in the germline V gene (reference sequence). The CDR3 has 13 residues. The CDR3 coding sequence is TGTGCCACTCAAGACAAATTAGACAATGAGCAGTTCTTC. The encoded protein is CATQDKLDNEQFF.

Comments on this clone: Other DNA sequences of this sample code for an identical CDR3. CDR3 in amino acids: CASSPSGPNQPQHF. CDR3 DNA sequence: TGTGCCAGCTCACCAAGCGGGCCCAATCAGCCCCAGCATTTT. This chain uses TRBV18 with TRBJ1-5, with D unclear. The CDR3 consists of 14 residues. The V and J ends lost 2 bases and 3 bases respectively, with 8 bases between them. CDR1 and CDR2 from the germline V gene are KGHSH and LQKENI.

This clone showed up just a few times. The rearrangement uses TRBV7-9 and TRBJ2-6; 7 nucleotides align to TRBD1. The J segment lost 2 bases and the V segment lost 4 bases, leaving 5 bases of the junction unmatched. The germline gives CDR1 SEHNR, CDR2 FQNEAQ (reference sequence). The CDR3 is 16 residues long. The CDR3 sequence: CASSCIDRAGANVLTF. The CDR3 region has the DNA TGTGCCAGCAGCTGCATAGACAGGGCTGGGGCCAACGTCCTGACTTTC.

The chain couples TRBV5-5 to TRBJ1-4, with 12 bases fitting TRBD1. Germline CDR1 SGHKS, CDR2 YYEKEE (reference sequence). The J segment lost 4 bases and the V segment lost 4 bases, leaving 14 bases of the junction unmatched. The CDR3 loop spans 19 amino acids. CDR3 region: CASSGGQGALISYNEKLFF. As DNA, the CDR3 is TGTGCCAGCAGCGGGGGACAGGGGGCGTTAATATCGTATAATGAAAAACTGTTTTTT. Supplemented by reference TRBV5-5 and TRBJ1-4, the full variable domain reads DAGVTQSPTHLIKTRGQQVTLRCSPISGHKSVSWYQQVLGQGPQFIFQYYEKEERGRGNFPDRFSARQFPNYSSELNVNALLLGDSALYLCASSGGQGALISYNEKLFFGSGTQLSVL.

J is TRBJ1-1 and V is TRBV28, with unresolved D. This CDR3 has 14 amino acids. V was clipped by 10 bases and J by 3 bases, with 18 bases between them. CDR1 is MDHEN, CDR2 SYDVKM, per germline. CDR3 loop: CAIGELLRDTEAFF. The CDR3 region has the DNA TGTGCCATCGGGGAACTTCTGCGGGACACTGAAGCTTTCTTT.

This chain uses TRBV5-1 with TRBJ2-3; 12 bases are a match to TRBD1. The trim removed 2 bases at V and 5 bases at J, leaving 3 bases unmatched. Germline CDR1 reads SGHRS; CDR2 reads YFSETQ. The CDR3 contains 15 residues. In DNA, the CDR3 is TGCGCCAGCAGCTTCGGGACAGGGGGCGAAGATACGCAGTATTTT. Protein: CASSFGTGGEDTQYF. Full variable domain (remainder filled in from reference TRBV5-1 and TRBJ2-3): KAGVTQTPRYLIKTRGQQVTLSCSPISGHRSVSWYQQTPGQGLQFLFEYFSETQRNKGNFPGRFSGRQFSNSRSEMNVSTLELGDSALYLCASSFGTGGEDTQYFGPGTRLTVL.

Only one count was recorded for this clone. The CDR3 reads CASSQYPRGTENTEAFF. The CDR3 DNA sequence: TGCGCCAGCAGCCAATATCCCCGAGGGACAGAGAACACTGAAGCTTTCTTT. The chain links TRBV4-1 to TRBJ1-1; 7 bases fit TRBD1. CDR1 and CDR2 from the germline V gene are MGHRA and YSYEKL. This CDR3 has 17 amino acids. The ends lost 2 bases at V and 1 base at J; junction bases unmatched: 10.

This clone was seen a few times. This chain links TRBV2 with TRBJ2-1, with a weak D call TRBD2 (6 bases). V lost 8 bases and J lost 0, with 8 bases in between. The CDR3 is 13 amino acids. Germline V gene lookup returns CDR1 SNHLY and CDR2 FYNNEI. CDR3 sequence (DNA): TGTGCCAGCGCGGGAAGCTCCTACAATGAGCAGTTCTTC. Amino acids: CASAGSSYNEQFF.

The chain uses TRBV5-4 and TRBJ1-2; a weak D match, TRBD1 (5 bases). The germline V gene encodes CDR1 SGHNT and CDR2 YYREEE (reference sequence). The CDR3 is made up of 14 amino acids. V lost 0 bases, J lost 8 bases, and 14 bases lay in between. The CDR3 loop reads CASSLVPGSEGYTF. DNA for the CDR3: TGTGCCAGCAGCTTGGTTCCAGGGTCCGAGGGCTACACCTTC.

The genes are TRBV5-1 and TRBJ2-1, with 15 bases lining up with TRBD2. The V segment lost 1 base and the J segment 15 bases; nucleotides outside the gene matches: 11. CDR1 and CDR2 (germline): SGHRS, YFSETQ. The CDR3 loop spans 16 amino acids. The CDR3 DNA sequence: TGCGCCAGCAGCTTGCCCGCGGGACTAGCGGGGGGCTCACGGTTCTTC. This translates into CASSLPAGLAGGSRFF.

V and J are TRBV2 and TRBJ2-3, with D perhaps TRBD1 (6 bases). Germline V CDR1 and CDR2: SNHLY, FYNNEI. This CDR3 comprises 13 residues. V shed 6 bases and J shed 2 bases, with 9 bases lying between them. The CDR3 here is CASRPGHTDTQYF. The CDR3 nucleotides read TGTGCCAGCAGGCCGGGACACACAGATACGCAGTATTTT.

The CDR3 loop reads CAISSQAGETTDTQYF. The CDR3 nucleotides read TGTGCCATCAGTTCACAAGCGGGGGAGACCACAGATACGCAGTATTTT. This sequence joins TRBV10-3 and TRBJ2-3; 8 bases fit TRBD2. V shed 5 bases, J shed 2 bases, and the junction held 9 bases outside the gene matches. Germline V lookup: CDR1 ENHRY, CDR2 SYGVKD. The CDR3 has 16 amino acids.